This T cell receptor (beta chain) originates from a study of T cells in Graves' hyperthyroidism and ophthalmopathy. This CDR3 region has 16 residues. Germline V gene lookup returns CDR1 LGHNT and CDR2 FRNRAP. V lost 4 bases to trimming and J lost 2 bases, with 17 bases between them. Exclusion criteria comprised uncontrolled infection, other autoimmune disease, pregnancy or lactation. The authors took PBMCs from about 9.5 ml fresh peripheral blood. Amplified TCR beta CDR3 regions came from RNA transcripts. The HTBI primer set served for first-round RT-PCR of the TCR CDR3. TCRdb itself ran the multiplex PCR reads through MiXCR, one entry per CDR3 protein. The table shows some 550,000 distinct CDR3 sequences, with around 15% occurring only once. A remark on this clonotype: The antigen remains undetermined.

Findings and caveats of the study: Ophthalmopathy, as predicted by the model, came a median roughly 6.8 months after the prediction. Blood also showed most of the thyroid clonotypes that were expanded above 0.001.

The sequence came from a middle-aged woman with Graves' ophthalmopathy. The sample taken for sequencing was blood. V and J are TRBV12-5 and TRBJ1-2; weak D call: TRBD1 (5 bases). In nucleotides, the CDR3 is TGTGCTAGTGGTTCCCCGGACCGAACAGGAAACTATGGCTACACCTTC. This sequence encodes CASGSPDRTGNYGYTF.